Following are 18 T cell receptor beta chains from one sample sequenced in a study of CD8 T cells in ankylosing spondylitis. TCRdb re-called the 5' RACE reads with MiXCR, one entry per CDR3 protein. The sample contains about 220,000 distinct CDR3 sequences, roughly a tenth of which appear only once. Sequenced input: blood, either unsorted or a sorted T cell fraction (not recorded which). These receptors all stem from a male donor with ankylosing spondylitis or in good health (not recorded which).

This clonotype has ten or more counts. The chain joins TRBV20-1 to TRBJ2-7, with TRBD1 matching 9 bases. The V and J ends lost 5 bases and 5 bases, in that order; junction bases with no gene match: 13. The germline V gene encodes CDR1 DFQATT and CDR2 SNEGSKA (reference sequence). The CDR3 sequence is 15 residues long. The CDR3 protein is CSAGKPGQGYHEQYF. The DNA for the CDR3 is TGCAGTGCTGGCAAGCCGGGACAGGGATATCACGAGCAGTACTTC.

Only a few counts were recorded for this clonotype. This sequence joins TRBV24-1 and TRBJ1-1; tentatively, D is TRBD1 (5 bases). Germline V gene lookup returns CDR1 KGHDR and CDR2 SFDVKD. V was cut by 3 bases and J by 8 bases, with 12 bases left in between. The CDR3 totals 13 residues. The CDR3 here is CATSDGPTEEAFF. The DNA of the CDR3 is TGTGCCACCAGTGATGGACCGACAGAGGAAGCTTTCTTT.

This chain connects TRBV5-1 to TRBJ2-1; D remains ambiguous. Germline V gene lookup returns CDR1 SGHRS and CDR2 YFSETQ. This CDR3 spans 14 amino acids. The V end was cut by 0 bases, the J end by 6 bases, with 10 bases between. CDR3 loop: CASSLGSQSNEQFF. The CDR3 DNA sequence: TGCGCCAGCAGCTTGGGCAGTCAAAGCAATGAGCAGTTCTTC.

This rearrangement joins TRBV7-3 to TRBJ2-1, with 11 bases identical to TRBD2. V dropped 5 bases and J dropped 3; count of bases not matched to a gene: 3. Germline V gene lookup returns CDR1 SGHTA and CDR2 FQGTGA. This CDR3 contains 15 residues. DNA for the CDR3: TGTGCCAGCAGCAAGGGACTAGCGGACTACAATGAGCAGTTCTTC. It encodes CASSKGLADYNEQFF.

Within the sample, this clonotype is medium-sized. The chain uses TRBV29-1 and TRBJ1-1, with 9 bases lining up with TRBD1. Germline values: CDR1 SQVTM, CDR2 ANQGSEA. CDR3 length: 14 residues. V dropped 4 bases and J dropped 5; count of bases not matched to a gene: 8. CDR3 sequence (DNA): TGCAGCGTTGTAGGACAGGGGTATCGAACTGAAGCTTTCTTT. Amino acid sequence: CSVVGQGYRTEAFF. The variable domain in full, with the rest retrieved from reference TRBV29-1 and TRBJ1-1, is SAVISQKPSRDICQRGTSLTIQCQVDSQVTMMFWYRQQPGQSLTLIATANQGSEATYESGFVIDKFPISRPNLTFSTLTVSNMSPEDSSIYLCSVVGQGYRTEAFFGQGTRLTVV.

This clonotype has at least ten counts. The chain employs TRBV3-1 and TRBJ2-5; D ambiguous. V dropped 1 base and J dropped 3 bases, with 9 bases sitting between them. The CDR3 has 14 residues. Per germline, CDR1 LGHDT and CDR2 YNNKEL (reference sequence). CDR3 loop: CASSQAAGKETQYF. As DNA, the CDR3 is TGTGCCAGCAGCCAAGCGGCAGGTAAAGAGACCCAGTACTTC.

The CDR3 protein is CSATIQVSGYTF. As DNA, the CDR3 is TGCAGTGCTACCATTCAGGTCTCTGGCTACACCTTC. The V and J genes are TRBV20-1 and TRBJ1-2; D unresolved. The V end lost 4 bases, the J end lost 7 bases, and 13 bases lay between the germline ends. From germline, CDR1 is DFQATT and CDR2 SNEGSKA (reference sequence). This CDR3 spans 12 amino acids.

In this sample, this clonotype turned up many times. CDR3 sequence reads: CASSLRSAGGTGNTIYF. CDR3 in DNA: TGCGCCAGCAGCTTGAGATCGGCAGGGGGAACTGGAAACACCATATATTTT. The chain uses TRBV5-1 and TRBJ1-3; 7 nucleotides align to TRBD1. The CDR3 extends over 17 amino acids. From germline, CDR1 is SGHRS and CDR2 YFSETQ. Trimming removed 1 base from V and 2 bases from J; junction bases left unmatched: 9.

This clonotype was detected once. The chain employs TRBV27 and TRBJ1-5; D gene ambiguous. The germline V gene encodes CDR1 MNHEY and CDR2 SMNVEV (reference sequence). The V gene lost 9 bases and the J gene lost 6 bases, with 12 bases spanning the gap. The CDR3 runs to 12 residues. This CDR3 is CARGHKCQPQHF. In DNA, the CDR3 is TGTGCCAGGGGCCATAAGTGTCAGCCCCAGCATTTT.

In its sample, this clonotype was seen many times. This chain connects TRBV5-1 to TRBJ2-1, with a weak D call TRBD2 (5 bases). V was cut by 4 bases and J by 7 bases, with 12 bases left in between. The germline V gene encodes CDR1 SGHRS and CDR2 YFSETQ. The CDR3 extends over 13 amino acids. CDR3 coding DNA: TGCGCCAGCAGCCATGACGGGGAAAATGAGCAGTTCTTC. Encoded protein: CASSHDGENEQFF.

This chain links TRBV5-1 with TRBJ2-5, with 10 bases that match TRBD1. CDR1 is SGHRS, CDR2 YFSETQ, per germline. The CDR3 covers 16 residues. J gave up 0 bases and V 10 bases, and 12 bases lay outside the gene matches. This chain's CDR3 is CACNLDGTGDQETQYF. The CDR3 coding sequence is TGCGCCTGCAACTTGGATGGGACAGGGGACCAAGAGACCCAGTACTTC.

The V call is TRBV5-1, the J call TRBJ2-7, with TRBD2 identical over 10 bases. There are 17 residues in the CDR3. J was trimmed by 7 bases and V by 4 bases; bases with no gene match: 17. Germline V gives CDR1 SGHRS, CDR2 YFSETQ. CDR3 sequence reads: CASSILAGATLTVEQYF. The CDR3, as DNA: TGCGCCAGCAGCATTCTAGCGGGGGCCACGCTTACGGTGGAGCAGTACTTC.

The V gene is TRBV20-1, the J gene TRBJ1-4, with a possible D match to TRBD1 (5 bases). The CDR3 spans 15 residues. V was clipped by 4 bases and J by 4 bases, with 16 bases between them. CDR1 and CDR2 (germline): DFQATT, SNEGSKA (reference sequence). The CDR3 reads CSAKNRDSGNEKLFF. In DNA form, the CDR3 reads TGCAGTGCTAAGAACCGGGACTCCGGTAATGAAAAACTGTTTTTT.

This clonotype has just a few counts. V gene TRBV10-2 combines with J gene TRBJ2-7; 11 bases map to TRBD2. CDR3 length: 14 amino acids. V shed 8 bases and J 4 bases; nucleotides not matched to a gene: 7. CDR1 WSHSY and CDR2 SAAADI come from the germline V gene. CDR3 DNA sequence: TGCGCCAGCCTCCCTAGCGGGGGGAATTACGAGCAGTACTTC. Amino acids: CASLPSGGNYEQYF.

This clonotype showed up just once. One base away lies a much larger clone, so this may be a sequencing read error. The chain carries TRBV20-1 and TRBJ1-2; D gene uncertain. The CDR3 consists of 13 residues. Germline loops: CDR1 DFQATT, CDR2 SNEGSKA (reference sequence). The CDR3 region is CSARPTDNYGDTF. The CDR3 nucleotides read TGCAGTGCTAGACCTACAGACAACTATGGCGACACCTTC.

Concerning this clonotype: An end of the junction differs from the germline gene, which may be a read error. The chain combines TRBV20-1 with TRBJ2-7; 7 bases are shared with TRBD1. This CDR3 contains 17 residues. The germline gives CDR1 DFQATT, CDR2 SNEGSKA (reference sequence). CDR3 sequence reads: CSARVWTQGSVGSERYF. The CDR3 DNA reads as TGCAGTGCTAGAGTTTGGACACAGGGGTCGGTTGGGTCCGAGCGGTACTTC.

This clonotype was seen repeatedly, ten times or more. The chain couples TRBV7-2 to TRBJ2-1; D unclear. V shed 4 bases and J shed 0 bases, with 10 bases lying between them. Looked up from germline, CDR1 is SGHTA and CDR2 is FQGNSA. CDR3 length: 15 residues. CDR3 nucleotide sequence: TGTGCCAGCAGCTCGCTAGGTAACTCCTACAATGAGCAGTTCTTC. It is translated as CASSSLGNSYNEQFF.

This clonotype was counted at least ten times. In DNA, the CDR3 is TGTGCCAGCTTGACCGGACAGGGAGGAACCGGGGAGCTGTTTTTT. Its translation: CASLTGQGGTGELFF. The V gene is TRBV18, the J gene TRBJ2-2; 8 bases fit TRBD1. Trimming at V came to 7 bases and at J to 5 bases, leaving 9 bases not matched to a gene. CDR1 and CDR2 from the germline V gene are KGHSH and LQKENI. This CDR3 is 15 amino acids long.